This T cell receptor (beta chain) was captured in a study of control samples from healthy donors and cancer patients. Assay: immunoSEQ multiplex PCR; the TCRdb copy retains only in-frame clones and omits some. This sample has some 120,000 clones, with roughly 91% found just once. Germline lookup yields CDR1 SGHTA and CDR2 FQGTGA. This CDR3 is built from 15 residues. Deletions cut 2 bases from V and 5 bases from J, with 15 bases between. Sequencing input: blood. The rearrangement joins TRBV7-3 to TRBJ2-5, with a tentative D call TRBD2 (7 bases). This clonotype was obtained from a man between 40 and 49 years old in good health. CDR3 sequence reads: CASSLFGGRRETQYF. In DNA, the CDR3 is TGTGCCAGCAGCTTATTCGGGGGGCGCAGGGAGACCCAGTACTTC.